This T cell receptor beta chain appears in the sequencing data of a study of blood T cell repertoires in COVID-19. Original methodology: Nucleated cell counts were estimated from reference gene primer amplification. The repertoire was sequenced with immunoSEQ multiplex PCR; TCRdb's copy has only in-frame clones and lacks some. That table furnishes V, J and clone size, whereas the DNA furnished D and trimming. This sample has roughly 200,000 clones, with 70% to 90% found just once. Enrolled through a virtual design, the participants were between roughly 18 and 90 years of age and came from 24 US areas. Categorization into cohorts depended on clinical history that participants reported. This CDR3 contains 14 residues. Germline V gives CDR1 MNHEY, CDR2 SVGEGT. V was trimmed by 2 bases and J by 7 bases, leaving 12 bases between them.

The sequence was obtained from a woman aged 30 to 39 who had been exposed to COVID-19. The rearrangement links TRBV6-2 or TRBV6-3 to TRBJ2-1; D possibly corresponds to TRBD2 (6 bases). Sequencing was carried out using PBMCs or T cells enriched from blood (not recorded which). The CDR3 nucleotides read TGTGCCAGCAGTTACCATGGGGGGAAGAATGAGCAGTTCTTC. Amino acids: CASSYHGGKNEQFF.